A single T cell receptor beta chain is shown here with its context. Its antigen is as yet unknown. Each sample's input was 200 to 300 ng genomic DNA, some 38,000 genome equivalents. These data belong to a study of T cell clusters in autoimmune cytopenias. TRB was amplified by touch-down multiplex PCR, primer pools A and B combined. Following a re-call of the multiplex PCR reads, TCRdb has one entry per CDR3 protein and lacks DNA. This sample lists approximately 11,000 distinct CDR3 sequences; its ten largest clones have approximately 31%. General study findings and limits: The T cell clusters were defined only in silico, without experimental functional validation.

This CDR3 region has 15 residues. Germline CDR1 is MNHEY and CDR2 is SVGEGT. The same data also contributed to another study, on T cell repertoires in aging, cancer and after chemotherapy. That study reports: The whole study produced a dataset of several million TCR reads. Age-matched healthy donors had significantly more diverse, less clonal blood TCR repertoires than untreated cancer patients.

Material for sequencing was peripheral blood. The sequence derives from a human donor in good health. J is TRBJ2-7 and V is TRBV6-2 or TRBV6-3; TCRdb designates TRBD2, a call that cannot be tested without DNA. The CDR3 is CASSYGGGLAREQYF.